The 30 T cell receptor beta chains given below trace back to one sample, sequenced in a study of T-cell memory formation after mild COVID-19 (dated by TCRdb to the early 2020s). Library generation was performed with 5' RACE. The reads were generated on an Illumina NovaSeq 6000. TCRdb ran its own pipeline on the public reads, namely fastp trimming at Q25 and MiXCR clone calling, and kept in-frame beta chains. Each CDR3 protein gets just one entry, which takes the most common genes and DNA from the rows behind it. This sample comprises over 450,000 distinct CDR3 sequences, just over 20% of them detected only once. The ten largest account for approximately 13% of the sample. The sequencing input was PBMCs or a T cell subset sorted from them (not recorded which). The source of these receptors is an adult woman who had mild COVID-19 (a few samples of this study predate the infection). The sample titles of this study are shuffled in the database, so cell type and time point are left out; the donor was told from shared clones.

This clonotype has more than one count but fewer than ten. The CDR3 here is CASSYSAWSYEQYF. The CDR3 bases are TGTGCCAGCAGTTACTCGGCCTGGTCCTACGAGCAGTACTTC. This rearrangement joins TRBV6-5 to TRBJ2-7; D uncertain. Germline V gives CDR1 MNHEY, CDR2 SVGAGI. CDR3 size: 14 residues. V was clipped by 0 bases and J by 1 base, with 7 bases between them.

V is TRBV19 and J is TRBJ2-1, with 14 bases that match TRBD2. There are 18 residues in the CDR3. J gave up 1 base and V 5 bases, and 7 bases lay outside the gene matches. Per the germline V gene, CDR1 is LNHDA and CDR2 is SQIVND (reference sequence). Here the CDR3 reads CASSSKGLAGVSYNEQFF. CDR3 nucleotides: TGTGCCAGTAGTTCAAAGGGACTAGCGGGAGTATCCTACAATGAGCAGTTCTTC.

This chain joins TRBV7-6 and TRBJ2-1; a possible D gene is TRBD1 (6 bases). From germline, CDR1 is SGHVS and CDR2 FNYEAQ. The V and J ends lost 5 bases and 4 bases respectively, with 15 bases between them. This CDR3 comprises 15 residues. The CDR3 region has the DNA TGTGCCAGCAGCGCCCCAGGGGCGGGTTACAATGAGCAGTTCTTC. Its protein product is CASSAPGAGYNEQFF.

This clonotype turned up a few times. The chain employs TRBV7-3 and TRBJ2-1; 10 bases fit TRBD2. V was pared by 5 bases and J by 4 bases, with 11 bases of the junction left unmatched. The CDR3 has 17 amino acids. Germline values: CDR1 SGHTA, CDR2 FQGTGA. The CDR3 DNA reads TGTGCCAGCAGCCCTCGACGCCCGGGACTAGCGTACAATGAGCAGTTCTTC. This gives the protein CASSPRRPGLAYNEQFF.

This clonotype has just a few counts. The genes are TRBV4-1 and TRBJ2-1; 8 nucleotides match TRBD2. Per the germline V gene, CDR1 is MGHRA and CDR2 is YSYEKL. The CDR3 contains 15 residues. Trimming at V came to 2 bases and at J to 8 bases, leaving 8 bases not matched to a gene. CDR3 DNA sequence: TGCGCCAGCAGCCAAACACTCGGGGGGGCCTATGAGCAGTTCTTC. It translates to CASSQTLGGAYEQFF.

The chain carries TRBV12-3 or TRBV12-4 and TRBJ1-2, with a weak D call TRBD1 (5 bases). V was clipped by 8 bases and J by 1 base, with 8 bases between them. CDR3 length equals 12 residues. CDR3 amino acids: CASRGINYGYTF. The CDR3 DNA sequence: TGTGCCAGCCGGGGGATTAACTATGGCTACACCTTC.

V and J are TRBV12-3 or TRBV12-4 and TRBJ1-1; 7 positions agree with TRBD1. V gave up 6 bases and J gave up 6 bases; unmatched junction bases: 10. CDR3 length equals 14 residues. The CDR3 region has the DNA TGTGCCAGCAGGTGGACAGGTCGAGTCGCTGAAGCTTTCTTT. Its protein is CASRWTGRVAEAFF.

This clonotype showed up just a few times. J is TRBJ1-2 and V is TRBV7-9; D may be TRBD1 (6 bases). The CDR3 sequence is 14 residues long. The V and J ends lost 4 bases and 6 bases respectively, with 15 bases between them. CDR1 and CDR2 from the germline V gene are SEHNR and FQNEAQ (reference sequence). Here the CDR3 DNA reads TGTGCCAGCAGCTCAGGGGTTTGGCGGGATGGCTACACCTTC. Protein sequence: CASSSGVWRDGYTF.

The chain is built from TRBV7-9 and TRBJ1-2; no clear D gene. This CDR3 has 11 amino acids. V was pared by 10 bases and J by 3 bases, with 9 bases between. The V gene's germline CDR1 is SEHNR and CDR2 FQNEAQ (reference sequence). CDR3 sequence reads: CATSADYGYTF. The CDR3 DNA sequence: TGTGCCACTTCTGCGGACTATGGCTACACCTTC.

This clonotype was seen a handful of times. The V gene is TRBV5-1, the J gene TRBJ2-2; 9 bases align to TRBD2. With V trimmed by 4 bases and J by 1 base, 2 bases remained unmatched. The CDR3 is made up of 15 amino acids. In germline, CDR1 is SGHRS, CDR2 YFSETQ. This chain's CDR3 is CASSVTSGNTGELFF. The CDR3 nucleotides are TGCGCCAGCAGCGTGACTAGCGGGAACACCGGGGAGCTGTTTTTT.

J is TRBJ2-1 and V is TRBV5-1, with 11 bases that match TRBD2. Trimming cost V 4 bases and J 10 bases; bases outside gene matches: 7. This CDR3 has 14 amino acids. Germline V gene data show CDR1 as SGHRS and CDR2 as YFSETQ. The CDR3 loop reads CASSELASGGEQFF. In DNA, the CDR3 is TGCGCCAGCAGCGAGTTGGCTAGCGGGGGGGAGCAGTTCTTC. Supplemented by reference TRBV5-1 and TRBJ2-1, the full variable domain reads KAGVTQTPRYLIKTRGQQVTLSCSPISGHRSVSWYQQTPGQGLQFLFEYFSETQRNKGNFPGRFSGRQFSNSRSEMNVSTLELGDSALYLCASSELASGGEQFFGPGTRLTVL.

The table lists this clonotype with many counts. This chain uses TRBV7-8 with TRBJ2-7; D may be TRBD1 (5 bases). V lost 2 bases and J lost 7, with 18 bases in between. The CDR3 length is 15 residues. Per germline, CDR1 SGHVS and CDR2 FQNEAQ. In DNA, the CDR3 is TGTGCCAGCAGCTTATTTGAGACGCAGGGTGGAGAGCAGTACTTC. This sequence encodes CASSLFETQGGEQYF.

The gene calls are TRBV20-1 and TRBJ2-7; D is possibly TRBD1 (5 bases). The germline V gene encodes CDR1 DFQATT and CDR2 SNEGSKA (reference sequence). The ends were cut back, 0 bases at V and 2 bases at J, with 14 bases in the middle. This CDR3 region has 15 residues. CDR3 nucleotides: TGCAGTGCTAGAGATTGGGGCCTTAACCCCTACGAGCAGTACTTC. Translation: CSARDWGLNPYEQYF.

The chain is built from TRBV13 and TRBJ2-7; D may be TRBD1 or TRBD2 (5 bases each). The germline gives CDR1 PRHDT, CDR2 FYEKMQ (reference sequence). The CDR3 sequence is 12 residues long. V was clipped by 4 bases and J by 7 bases, with 11 bases between them. For the CDR3, the DNA is TGTGCCAGCAGCTCGTCAGAGGGGGAGCAGTACTTC. This translates into CASSSSEGEQYF.

This clonotype came up a few times. The genes are TRBV2 and TRBJ2-2, with 10 nucleotides matching TRBD1. Losses at the gene ends were 5 bases for V and 5 bases for J; bases not matched to a gene: 5. CDR3 length: 15 amino acids. The germline V gene encodes CDR1 SNHLY and CDR2 FYNNEI. In DNA, the CDR3 is TGTGCCAGCAGTAGGGACAGGGGAGGAACCGGGGAGCTGTTTTTT. Translation gives CASSRDRGGTGELFF.

This clonotype turned up a few times. The rearrangement joins TRBV5-1 to TRBJ2-5; D gene ambiguous. V lost 4 bases to trimming and J lost 4 bases, with 14 bases between them. CDR3 length: 14 amino acids. Per the germline V gene, CDR1 is SGHRS and CDR2 is YFSETQ. The CDR3 sequence is CASSPPGRRETQYF. In DNA form, the CDR3 reads TGCGCCAGCAGCCCGCCTGGGCGGAGAGAGACCCAGTACTTC.

V and J are TRBV6-5 and TRBJ2-4, with TRBD1 identical over 7 bases. This CDR3 region has 15 residues. The germline gives CDR1 MNHEY, CDR2 SVGAGI. V lost 0 bases and J lost 2; bases outside the gene matches: 1. Here the CDR3 DNA reads TGTGCCAGCAGTTACTCGACAGGGACCAAAAACATTCAGTACTTC. Its protein is CASSYSTGTKNIQYF.

This clonotype has more than one count but fewer than ten. This chain uses TRBV5-1 with TRBJ2-3, with D hard to call. V shed 7 bases and J shed 5 bases, with 17 bases lying between them. Germline V CDR1 and CDR2: SGHRS, YFSETQ. The CDR3 totals 14 residues. As DNA, the CDR3 is TGCGCCAGCCAGCTTGGGGTGGTTGAAGATACGCAGTATTTT. Translation: CASQLGVVEDTQYF.

This clonotype was seen a few times. The chain couples TRBV12-3 or TRBV12-4 to TRBJ1-2; a weak D match, TRBD1 (5 bases). Deletions cut 2 bases from V and 7 bases from J, with 17 bases between. The CDR3 is made up of 15 amino acids. The CDR3 DNA reads TGTGCCAGCAGTTTATCCCCGCGGGGGGTCGGTGGCTACACCTTC. The encoded protein is CASSLSPRGVGGYTF.

This clonotype came up a few times. The chain combines TRBV7-6 with TRBJ2-1; 8 nucleotides line up with TRBD1. Germline CDR1 reads SGHVS; CDR2 reads FNYEAQ. V shed 2 bases and J 4 bases; nucleotides not matched to a gene: 4. The CDR3 is made up of 15 amino acids. The CDR3 region is CASSLRTGRYNEQFF. The CDR3 DNA is TGTGCCAGCAGCTTAAGGACAGGGAGGTACAATGAGCAGTTCTTC. The entire variable domain, with the rest obtained from reference TRBV7-6 and TRBJ2-1, is as follows: GAGVSQSPRYKVTKRGQDVALRCDPISGHVSLYWYRQALGQGPEFLTYFNYEAQQDKSGLPNDRFSAERPEGSISTLTIQRTEQRDSAMYRCASSLRTGRYNEQFFGPGTRLTVL.

In this sample, this clonotype turned up a few times. The CDR3 bases are TGCGCCAGCAGCCGGAGCGGGAGTGGGTCCTACGAGCAGTACTTC. It is translated as CASSRSGSGSYEQYF. V gene TRBV5-1 combines with J gene TRBJ2-7, with 8 bases that match TRBD2. The trim removed 4 bases at V and 1 base at J, leaving 7 bases unmatched. This CDR3 has 15 amino acids. Germline V CDR1 and CDR2: SGHRS, YFSETQ.

This clonotype came up a few times. The rearrangement joins TRBV12-3 or TRBV12-4 to TRBJ2-1; 15 bases match TRBD2. This CDR3 spans 16 amino acids. The ends lost 3 bases at V and 6 bases at J; junction bases unmatched: 3. In DNA, the CDR3 is TGTGCCAGCAGTTTTCGGGGACTAGCGGGAGGCAATGAGCAGTTCTTC. Protein sequence: CASSFRGLAGGNEQFF.

The V gene is TRBV7-6, the J gene TRBJ2-3; D is uncertain. With 1 base removed from V and 1 base from J, the gap between germline ends came to 12 bases. Germline V gene lookup returns CDR1 SGHVS and CDR2 FNYEAQ. This CDR3 has 16 amino acids. DNA for the CDR3: TGTGCCAGCAGCTTAGGGTCAGCATTTCGCACAGATACGCAGTATTTT. Translation gives CASSLGSAFRTDTQYF.

The chain employs TRBV6-5 and TRBJ2-1; tentatively, D is TRBD1 or TRBD2 (6 bases each). The V end lost 2 bases, the J end lost 2 bases, and 10 bases lay between the germline ends. The CDR3 extends over 15 amino acids. The germline V gene encodes CDR1 MNHEY and CDR2 SVGAGI. The CDR3, as DNA: TGTGCCAGCAGTTACGGGGGGCTGGCCTACAATGAGCAGTTCTTC. Amino acids: CASSYGGLAYNEQFF.

This clonotype was seen a handful of times. The chain couples TRBV9 to TRBJ2-3; 9 bases fit TRBD2. With V trimmed by 3 bases and J by 6 bases, 8 bases remained unmatched. The CDR3 is 15 amino acids. Looked up from germline, CDR1 is SGDLS and CDR2 is YYNGEE. The chain's CDR3 is CASSDQGTSHDTQYF. CDR3 nucleotide sequence: TGTGCCAGCAGCGATCAGGGGACTAGCCATGATACGCAGTATTTT.

V and J are TRBV7-3 and TRBJ2-1; 14 nucleotides agree with TRBD2. J gave up 5 bases and V 5 bases, and 11 bases lay outside the gene matches. CDR3 size: 18 residues. CDR1 is SGHTA, CDR2 FQGTGA, per germline. The CDR3 spells CASSPIGTSGGRDNEQFF. The CDR3, as DNA: TGTGCCAGCAGCCCAATCGGGACTAGCGGGGGTCGCGACAATGAGCAGTTCTTC.

The table lists this clonotype with many counts. The junction does not match germline at one end; this may be a read error. The rearrangement links TRBV5-1 to TRBJ2-5; D gene ambiguous. The length of the CDR3 is 12 residues. CDR1 SGHRS and CDR2 YFSETQ come from the germline V gene. CDR3 sequence (DNA): TGTGCCAGCAGTTTCTCCCAAGAGACCCAGTACTTC. It translates to CASSFSQETQYF.

This chain joins TRBV19 and TRBJ2-1; tentatively, D is TRBD2 (5 bases). V lost 3 bases and J 6 bases, leaving 12 bases between the germline ends. Germline V gene lookup returns CDR1 LNHDA and CDR2 SQIVND (reference sequence). The CDR3 consists of 14 residues. The CDR3 here is CASSIGTSSNEQFF. DNA of the CDR3: TGTGCCAGTAGTATTGGAACTAGTAGCAATGAGCAGTTCTTC.

This clonotype was observed a handful of times. The chain couples TRBV12-2 to TRBJ2-1. TRBV12-2 is given as a pseudogene. There are 15 residues in the CDR3. The chain's CDR3 is CASRLKRCSYNEQFF. CDR3 nucleotides: TGTGCAAGTCGCTTAAAGAGGTGCTCCTACAATGAGCAGTTCTTC.

The J gene is TRBJ2-7, the V gene TRBV27; TRBD1 might be the D (5 bases). The germline V and J ends were trimmed by 4 bases and 3 bases, with 16 bases remaining between them. This CDR3 is built from 15 residues. CDR1 is MNHEY and CDR2 is SMNVEV in the germline V gene (reference sequence). The CDR3 loop is CASSSIQGLDYEQYF. The CDR3 DNA reads as TGTGCCAGCAGTTCCATCCAGGGATTAGACTACGAGCAGTACTTC.